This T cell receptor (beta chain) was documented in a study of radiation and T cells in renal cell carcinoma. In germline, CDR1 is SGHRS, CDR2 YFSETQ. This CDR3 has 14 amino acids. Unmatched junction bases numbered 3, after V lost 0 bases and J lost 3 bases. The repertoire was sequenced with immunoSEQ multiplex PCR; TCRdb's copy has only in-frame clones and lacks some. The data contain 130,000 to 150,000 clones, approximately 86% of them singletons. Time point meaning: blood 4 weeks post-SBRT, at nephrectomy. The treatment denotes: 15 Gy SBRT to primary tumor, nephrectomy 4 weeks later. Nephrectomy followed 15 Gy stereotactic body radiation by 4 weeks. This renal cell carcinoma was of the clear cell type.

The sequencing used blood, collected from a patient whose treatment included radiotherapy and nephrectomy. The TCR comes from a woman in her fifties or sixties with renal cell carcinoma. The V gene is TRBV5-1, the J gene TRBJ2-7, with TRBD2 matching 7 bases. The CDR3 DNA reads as TGCGCCAGCAGCTTGGGGGACTATGGCTACGAGCAGTACTTC. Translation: CASSLGDYGYEQYF.